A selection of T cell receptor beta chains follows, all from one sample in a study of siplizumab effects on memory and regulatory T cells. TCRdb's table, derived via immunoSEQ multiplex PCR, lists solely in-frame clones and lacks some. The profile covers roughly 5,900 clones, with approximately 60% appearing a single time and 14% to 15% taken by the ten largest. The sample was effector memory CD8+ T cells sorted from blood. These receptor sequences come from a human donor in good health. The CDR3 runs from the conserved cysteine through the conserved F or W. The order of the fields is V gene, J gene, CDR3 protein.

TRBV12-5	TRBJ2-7	CASGLGTSYEQYF
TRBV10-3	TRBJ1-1	CAIRDEGREAFF
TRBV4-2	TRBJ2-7	CASSQDLGRYEQYF
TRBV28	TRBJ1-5	CASSGDWVWVYSNQPQHF
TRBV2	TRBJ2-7	CASTDQAVAYEQYF
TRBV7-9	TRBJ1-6	CAYDEGEYNSPLHF
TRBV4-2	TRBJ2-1	CASSQDLVSGEPYNEQFF
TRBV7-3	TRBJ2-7	CASSLTPSEYYEQYF
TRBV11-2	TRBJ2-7	CASSPPSGVSSYEQYF
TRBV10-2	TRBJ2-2	CASTPGVITGELFF
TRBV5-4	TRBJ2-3	CASSQGEQTHSTDTQYF
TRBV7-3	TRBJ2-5	CASSLIGREGETQYF
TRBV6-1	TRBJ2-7	CASSEWGRNYEQYF
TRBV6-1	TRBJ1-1	CASSEKQEYTEAFF
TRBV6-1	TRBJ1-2	CASSEGGTGDGYTF
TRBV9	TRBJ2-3	CASSVGVDTQYF
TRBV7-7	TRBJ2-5	CASSPSDSDFGTQYF
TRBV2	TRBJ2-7	CASVQGAGSYEQYF
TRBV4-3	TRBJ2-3	CASSQDIGAGTDTQYF
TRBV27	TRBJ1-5	CASSFPRGGNQPQHF
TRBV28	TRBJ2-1	CASSLFASGGTYNEQFF
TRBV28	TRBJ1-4	CASRTLGGTNEKLFF
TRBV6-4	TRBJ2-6	CASSDDSSGANVLTF
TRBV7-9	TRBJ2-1	CASSLGSGGPPIF